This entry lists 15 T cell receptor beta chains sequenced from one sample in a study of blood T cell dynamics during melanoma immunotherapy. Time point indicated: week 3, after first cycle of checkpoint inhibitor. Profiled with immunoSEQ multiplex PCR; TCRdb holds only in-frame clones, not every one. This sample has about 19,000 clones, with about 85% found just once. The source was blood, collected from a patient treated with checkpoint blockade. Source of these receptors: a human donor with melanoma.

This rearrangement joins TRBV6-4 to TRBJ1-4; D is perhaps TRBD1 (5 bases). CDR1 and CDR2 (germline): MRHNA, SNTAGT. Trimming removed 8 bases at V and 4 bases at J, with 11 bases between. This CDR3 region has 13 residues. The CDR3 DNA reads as TGTGCCAGCGCCAGGGTGGATAATGAAAAACTGTTTTTT. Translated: CASARVDNEKLFF.

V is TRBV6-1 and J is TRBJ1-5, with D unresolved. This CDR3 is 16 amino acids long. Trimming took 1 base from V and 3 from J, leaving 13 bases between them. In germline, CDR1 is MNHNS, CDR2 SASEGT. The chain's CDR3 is CASSEGLLPPNQPQHF. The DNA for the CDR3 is TGTGCCAGCAGTGAAGGACTCCTTCCACCCAATCAGCCCCAGCATTTT.

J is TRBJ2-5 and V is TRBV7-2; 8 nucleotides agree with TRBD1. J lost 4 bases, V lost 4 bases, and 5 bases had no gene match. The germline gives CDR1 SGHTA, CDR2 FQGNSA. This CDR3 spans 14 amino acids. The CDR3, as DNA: TGTGCCAGCAGCTCTTGGACAGGGACAGAGACCCAGTACTTC. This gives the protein CASSSWTGTETQYF.

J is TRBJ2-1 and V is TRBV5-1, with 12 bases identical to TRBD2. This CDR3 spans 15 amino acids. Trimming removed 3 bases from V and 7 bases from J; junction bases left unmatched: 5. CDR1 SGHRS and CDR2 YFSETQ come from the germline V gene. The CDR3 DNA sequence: TGCGCCAGCAGCTCGGCCGGGACTAGCGGGAATGAGCAGTTCTTC. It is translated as CASSSAGTSGNEQFF.

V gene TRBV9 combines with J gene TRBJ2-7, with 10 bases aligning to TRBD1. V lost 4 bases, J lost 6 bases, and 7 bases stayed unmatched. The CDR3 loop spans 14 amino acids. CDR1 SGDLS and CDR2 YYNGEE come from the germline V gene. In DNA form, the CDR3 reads TGTGCCAGCAGCCAACCGGGACAGGGGAGCGAGCAGTACTTC. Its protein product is CASSQPGQGSEQYF.

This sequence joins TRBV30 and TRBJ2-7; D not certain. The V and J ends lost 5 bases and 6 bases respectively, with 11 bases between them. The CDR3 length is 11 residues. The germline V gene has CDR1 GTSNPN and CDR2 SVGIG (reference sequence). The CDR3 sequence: CAWASFSEQYF. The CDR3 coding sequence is TGTGCCTGGGCCTCCTTCTCCGAGCAGTACTTC.

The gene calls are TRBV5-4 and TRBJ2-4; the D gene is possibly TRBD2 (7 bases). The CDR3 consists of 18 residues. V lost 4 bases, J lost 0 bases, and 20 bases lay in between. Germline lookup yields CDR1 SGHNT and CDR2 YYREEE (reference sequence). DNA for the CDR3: TGTGCCAGCAGCCCCTTTGGGGGCGGGAGACTAGCCAAAAACATTCAGTACTTC. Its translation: CASSPFGGGRLAKNIQYF.

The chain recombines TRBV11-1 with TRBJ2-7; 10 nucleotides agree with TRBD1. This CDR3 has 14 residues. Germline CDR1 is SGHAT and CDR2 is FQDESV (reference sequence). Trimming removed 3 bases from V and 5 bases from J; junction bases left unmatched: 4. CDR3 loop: CASSLTGGHDEQYF. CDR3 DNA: TGTGCCAGCAGCTTGACAGGGGGCCACGACGAGCAGTACTTC.

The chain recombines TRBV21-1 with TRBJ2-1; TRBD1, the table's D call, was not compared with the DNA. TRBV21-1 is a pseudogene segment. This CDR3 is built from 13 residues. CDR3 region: CASSKNREPEQFF. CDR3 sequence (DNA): TGTGCCAGCAGCAAAAACAGGGAACCTGAGCAGTTCTTC.

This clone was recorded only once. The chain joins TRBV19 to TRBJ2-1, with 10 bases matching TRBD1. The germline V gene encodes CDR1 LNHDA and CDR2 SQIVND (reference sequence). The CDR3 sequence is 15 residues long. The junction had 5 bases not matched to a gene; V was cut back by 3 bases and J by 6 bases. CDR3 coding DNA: TGTGCCAGTAGTATTGACAGGGGGCCTCTCAATGAGCAGTTCTTC. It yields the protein CASSIDRGPLNEQFF.

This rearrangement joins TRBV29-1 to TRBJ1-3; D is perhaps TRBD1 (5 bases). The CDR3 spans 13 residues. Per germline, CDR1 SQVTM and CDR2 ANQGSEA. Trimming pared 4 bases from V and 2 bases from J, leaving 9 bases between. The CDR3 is CSVGGRAGNTIYF. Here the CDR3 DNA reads TGCAGCGTTGGAGGCAGGGCTGGAAACACCATATATTTT.

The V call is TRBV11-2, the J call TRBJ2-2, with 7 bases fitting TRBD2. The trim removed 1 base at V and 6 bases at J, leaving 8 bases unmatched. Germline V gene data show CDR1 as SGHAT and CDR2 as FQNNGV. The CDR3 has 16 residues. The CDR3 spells CASSLVGSGSSGELFF. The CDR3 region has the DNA TGTGCCAGCAGCTTAGTCGGTAGCGGGTCATCCGGGGAGCTGTTTTTT.

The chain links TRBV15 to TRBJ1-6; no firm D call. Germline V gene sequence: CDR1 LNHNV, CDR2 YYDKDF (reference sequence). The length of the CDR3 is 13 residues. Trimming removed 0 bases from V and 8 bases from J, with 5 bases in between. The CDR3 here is CATSRDLYSPLHF. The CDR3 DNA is TGTGCCACCAGCAGAGATCTCTATTCACCCCTCCACTTT. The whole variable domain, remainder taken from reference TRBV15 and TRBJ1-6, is DAMVIQNPRYQVTQFGKPVTLSCSQTLNHNVMYWYQQKSSQAPKLLFHYYDKDFNNEADTPDNFQSRRPNTSFCFLDIRSPGLGDTAMYLCATSRDLYSPLHFGNGTRLTVT.

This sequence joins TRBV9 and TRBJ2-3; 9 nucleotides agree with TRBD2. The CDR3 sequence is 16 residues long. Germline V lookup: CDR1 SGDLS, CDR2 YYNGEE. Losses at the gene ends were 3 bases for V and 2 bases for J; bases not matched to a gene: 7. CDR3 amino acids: CASSGWSGGYTDTQYF. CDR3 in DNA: TGTGCCAGCAGCGGTTGGAGCGGGGGGTACACAGATACGCAGTATTTT.

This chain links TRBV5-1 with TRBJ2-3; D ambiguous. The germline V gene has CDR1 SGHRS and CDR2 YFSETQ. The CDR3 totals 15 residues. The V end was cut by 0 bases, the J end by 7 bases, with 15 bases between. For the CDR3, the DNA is TGCGCCAGCAGCTTGGCACAGACCCTTTCAAATACGCAGTATTTT. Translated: CASSLAQTLSNTQYF.